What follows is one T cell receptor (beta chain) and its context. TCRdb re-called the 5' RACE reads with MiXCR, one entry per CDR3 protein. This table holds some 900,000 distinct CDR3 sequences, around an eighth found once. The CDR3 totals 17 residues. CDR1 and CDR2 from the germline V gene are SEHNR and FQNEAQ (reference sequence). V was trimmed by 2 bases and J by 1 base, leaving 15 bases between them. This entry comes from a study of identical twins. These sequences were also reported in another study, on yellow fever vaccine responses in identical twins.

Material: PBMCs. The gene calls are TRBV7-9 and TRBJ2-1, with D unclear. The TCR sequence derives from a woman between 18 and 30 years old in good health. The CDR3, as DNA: TGTGCCAGCAGCTTAATTAATACCTCCCCGTCCTACAATGAGCAGTTCTTC. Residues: CASSLINTSPSYNEQFF.